This record covers a single TCR beta chain. In this sample, this clone turned up a few times. Its target antigen remains unknown. No base-level quality is on record; no much larger clone is a single base apart. This sample is drawn from a study of beta chain features in type 1 diabetes (dated by TCRdb to the late 2010s). About the full investigation: No differences in mean age, gender distribution, total cell number or subset yield were found between patients and healthy donors. In the study, recently diagnosed type 1 diabetes patients and matched healthy donors were compared on the TCRB repertoires of their sorted circulating CD4+ T cell subsets. Across all samples, 107,917,701 sorted cells were examined, and cell number per subset correlated strongly with RNA yield. Whereas all 30 or so donors provided naive and central memory subsets, regulatory and stem cell-like memory subsets were isolated from just 8 patients and roughly 8 healthy donors. Beyond this particular receptor, the publication reports: Because cDNA rather than genomic DNA was sequenced, highly expressing activated cells could have been over-represented, although no difference in activation and CD3 levels was found between groups. Naive, central memory and regulatory TCRB repertoires appeared more similar among patients than among healthy donors. Because the HLA sub-analyses included only small numbers of individuals, any influence of HLA type on TCRB rearrangement was left unresolved. Shorter templates might be favored by PCR, yet because patient and control samples were amplified and corrected together, any such skew would affect both groups equally. Type 1 diabetes patients showed a moderate but significant shortening of TCRB CDR3 length in all four CD4+ subsets. At VDJ recombination sites, type 1 diabetes patients had fewer insertions and more deleted nucleotides, which implies abnormalities in thymic rearrangement.

Spanning cysteine to phenylalanine, the CDR3 consists of 13 amino acids. Just CDR3 DNA is preserved here, 39 bases in frame from base 1. V is shortened by 6 bases, J by 0 bases, and the region joining them spans 3 bases. CDR1 and CDR2 were assigned from the germline V gene (reference sequence) as MNHEY and SMNVEV. A single peripheral blood draw of approximately 100 mL on average was collected from each donor into heparinised tubes. A BD FACSAria II was used to sort naive, central memory, regulatory and stem cell-like memory CD4+ T cells with a panel that included CD45RO, CCR7, CD25, CD127, CD95 and CD27. A purity above 98% was achieved for all sorted populations. PBMCs were isolated immediately by Lymphoprep density gradient centrifugation and stained directly without culture. So that batch effects would be minimized, each experiment stained and sorted samples in pairs, pairing one healthy donor with one patient.

The High Capacity cDNA Reverse Transcription Kit was used to reverse transcribe all of the isolated RNA, meaning that expressed TCRB transcripts were what got sequenced. Deep immunoSEQ sequencing was applied to naive, central memory and regulatory T cell samples, giving an average of roughly 3.5 million total reads per sample. Sorted cells were lysed in RLT buffer and RNA was extracted with DNase-treated RNeasy Micro or Mini kits, depending on cell number. To prevent cross-contamination, each cell subset was processed individually, whereas patient and healthy donor samples were processed jointly. TCRB sequences were amplified from cDNA with the immunoSEQ multiplex PCR, producing 87-bp fragments spanning the CDR3 region. Sequencing of the amplicons was done on the Illumina HiSeq platform. The published analysis was carried out like this. PCR bias was corrected computationally using synthetic template baselines, and reads within Hamming distance 2 were collapsed, with unmergeable singletons discarded. Reads were aligned to IMGT to assign V, D and J genes, CDR3 length, and insertions or deletions at six rearrangement sites. Clonotype counts were normalized to sorted cell number within each subset before computing true diversity and Gini coefficients with the tcR R package. The overlap coefficient, calculated on TCRB nucleotide sequences, was used to measure repertoire sharing. As a proxy for the pre-selection repertoire, out-of-frame TCRB sequences from naive cells were analyzed. The table was pulled from immuneACCESS by TCRdb, which kept in-frame rearrangements only. Such tables lose some clones; where checked, under half of the loss comes from unresolved V genes, and the rest has no known cause. V and J calls and clone size are those listed in that table; D and trimming were worked out from the DNA. The sample table lists 860,000 or so clones, roughly a sixth of them with a count of one. About 0.02% of the sample is taken by the ten largest.

Sequences were obtained from naive CD4+ T cells from blood. The sample's cell subset or site label, in plain terms: true naive CD4+ T cells. The rearranged segments are TRBV27 and TRBJ2-6, with an unclear D gene assignment. The TCR was taken from a woman under 30 in good health. The DNA reads as follows: TGTGCCAGCAGGGCCTCTGGGGCCAACGTCCTGACTTTC. The encoded protein is CASRASGANVLTF.